The clone carrying this TCR beta chain was detected only a few times. The antigen remains unidentified. Healthy bone marrow donors supplied every sample. The source of the sample is a study of cytomegalovirus exposure and HLA in healthy donors. In the PCR, 60 Vbeta and 13 Jbeta primers were used. Method: immunoSEQ multiplex PCR; TCRdb's copy keeps in-frame clones and lacks some. This table holds 150,000 to 200,000 clones, 75% to 90% found once. Study results and limitations: TCR beta V- and J-gene trimming, according to a later analysis, was linked to a missense DCLRE1C variant.

The source material was PBMCs. This sequence was found in a woman in her late teens or twenties in good health and CMV-seronegative.

The CDR3 sequence is CASSLLASGRSNEQFF. CDR3 nucleotide sequence: TGTGCCAGCAGCTTGTTGGCTAGCGGGAGGTCCAATGAGCAGTTCTTC. This rearrangement joins TRBV5-4 to TRBJ2-1; 11 bases match TRBD2. CDR3 length: 16 residues. Germline CDR1 is SGHNT and CDR2 is YYREEE (reference sequence). After removal of 1 base from V and 6 bases from J, the junction contained 6 bases not matched to a gene.